A selection of T cell receptor beta chains follows, all from one sample in a study of cytomegalovirus exposure and HLA in healthy donors. Measured with immunoSEQ multiplex PCR; TCRdb has only the in-frame clones, and not every one. Among more than 95,000 clones listed, 72% were seen once. The source material was PBMCs. The receptor source for this set is a man aged 30 to 39 in good health and CMV-seronegative. Both conserved end residues are part of each CDR3. D genes are given only for firm matches. Size is omitted from some rows. Given values are once, few, many or a class for expanded clones.

>TRBD2|TRBV19|TRBJ2-7|.
TGTGCCAGTAGTGCTAGCGGGGGGGCCGGGTACGAGCAGTACTTC
CASSASGGAGYEQYF
>.|TRBV4-3|TRBJ1-5|.
TGCGCCAGCAGCCCAAGTACCCGACTTATGCAGCCCCAGCATTTT
CASSPSTRLMQPQHF
>.|TRBV6-1|TRBJ2-7|.
TGTGCCAGCAGTACAGGGCCCGAGCAGTACTTC
CASSTGPEQYF
>.|TRBV21-1|TRBJ2-3|.
TGTGCCAGCAGCCGCATCTCCAATAGCGGGGGGGCGACAGATACGCAGTATTTT
CASSRISNSGGATDTQYF
>TRBD2|TRBV11-3|TRBJ2-3|.
TGTGCCAGCAGCTTTCGGGGGGATTCGGATACGCAGTATTTT
CASSFRGDSDTQYF
>TRBD1|TRBV2|TRBJ2-7|.
TGTGCCAGCAATTCTTGGGGGGGACAGGGCACCTACGAGCAGTACTTC
CASNSWGGQGTYEQYF
>.|TRBV9|TRBJ1-1|once
TGTGCCAGCAGCGTAGGAGAGGGGGATAGTCGTGAAGCTTTCTTT
CASSVGEGDSREAFF
>.|TRBV28|TRBJ2-7|.
TGTGCCAGCAGTTTCGCTTTCGGGAAAGCGACCTACGAGCAGTACTTC
CASSFAFGKATYEQYF
>.|TRBV9|TRBJ2-3|.
TGTGCCAGCAGCTCAGGAGATACGCAGTATTTT
CASSSGDTQYF
>TRBD2|TRBV30|TRBJ2-3|.
TGTGCCTGGGAGACTAGCGGGGGGTCCATGGATACGCAGTATTTT
CAWETSGGSMDTQYF
>.|TRBV13|TRBJ2-3|few
TGTGCCAGCAGCTTTACTGGGGGGGGGCAGGCAGATACGCAGTATTTT
CASSFTGGGQADTQYF
>TRBD1|TRBV11-2|TRBJ1-2|.
TGTGCCAGCAGCTCCAACAGGGACAGATTAAACTATGGCTACACCTTC
CASSSNRDRLNYGYTF
>TRBD1|TRBV6-5|TRBJ2-7|.
TGTGCCAGCAATAGAAGAGGACAGGGTATCCACGAGCAGTACTTC
CASNRRGQGIHEQYF
>TRBD1|TRBV4-1|TRBJ2-7|few
TGCGCCAGCAGCCAAGGAGTCACCGACAGGGTGTTGGTTGAGCAGTACTTC
CASSQGVTDRVLVEQYF
>TRBD1|TRBV6-6|TRBJ2-6|.
TGTGCCAGCCGAGATGGACAGGAACGACGTGGCGTCCTGACTTTC
CASRDGQERRGVLTF
>TRBD1|TRBV28|TRBJ1-5|.
TGTGCCAGCAGTTTAGGTAGGGGGCGTAGCAATCAGCCCCAGCATTTT
CASSLGRGRSNQPQHF
>.|TRBV4-1|TRBJ1-2|few
TGCGCCAGCAGCAAAAGGTCGGGGGAAAGGGGCTACACCTTC
CASSKRSGERGYTF
>.|TRBV27|TRBJ2-5|.
TGTGCCAGCAGTATCGGGACTCCATGGGAGACCCAGTACTTC
CASSIGTPWETQYF
>TRBD2|TRBV6-4|TRBJ2-3|.
TGTGCCAGCACCCCCGGGACTAGCGGTCCCACAGATACGCAGTATTTT
CASTPGTSGPTDTQYF
>.|TRBV5-1|TRBJ1-6|.
TGCGCCAGCAGCTTACGAGGGGGTAATTCACCCCTCCACTTT
CASSLRGGNSPLHF
>TRBD2|TRBV4-3|TRBJ2-3|.
TGCGCCAGCAGCCAAGTTAGCGGGAGAAGCACAGATACGCAGTATTTT
CASSQVSGRSTDTQYF
>.|TRBV13|TRBJ1-1|.
TGTGCCAGCAGCTTACAGTCAATAGCGTACACTGAAGCTTTCTTT
CASSLQSIAYTEAFF
>.|TRBV6-5|TRBJ1-1|.
TGTGCCAGCAGTTACTCGTCTATAGGGGGTAACACTGAAGCTTTCTTT
CASSYSSIGGNTEAFF
>.|TRBV6-5|TRBJ2-2|few
TGTGCCAGCACCCCTGCGGGATTCGGGGAGCTGTTTTTT
CASTPAGFGELFF
>.|TRBV29-1|TRBJ2-2|.
TGCAGCGTTAGGGGCGCCGGAGTGACCGGGGAGCTGTTTTTT
CSVRGAGVTGELFF
>TRBD1|TRBV6-6|TRBJ2-7|.
TGTGCCAGCAGGGGTGTACAGGGGCTCTCCTACGAGCAGTACTTC
CASRGVQGLSYEQYF
>.|TRBV11-2|TRBJ1-1|few
TGTGCCAGCAGCTTATGGACGGGGAGAGAAGAAGCTTTCTTT
CASSLWTGREEAFF
>.|TRBV5-1|TRBJ2-5|.
TGCGCCAGCAGCCCCGAGGGCCGGCCCAAAGAGACCCAGTACTTC
CASSPEGRPKETQYF
>TRBD1|TRBV11-1|TRBJ2-4|.
TGTGCCAGCAGCTTCCCCGGGACAGAGAAAAACATTCAGTACTTC
CASSFPGTEKNIQYF
>TRBD1|TRBV7-2|TRBJ2-7|.
TGTGCCAGCAGCCCCATGGACAGGGGGAATCGGTACGAGCAGTACTTC
CASSPMDRGNRYEQYF
>TRBD1|TRBV5-1|TRBJ2-7|.
TGCGCCAGCAGCCCGGGACAGGGTACGAGCTCCTACGAGCAGTACTTC
CASSPGQGTSSYEQYF
>TRBD1|TRBV28|TRBJ1-1|.
TGTGCCAGCAAGGACAGGGCGAACACTGAAGCTTTCTTT
CASKDRANTEAFF
>.|TRBV9|TRBJ2-4|.
TGTGCCAGCAGCGTAACAGGGAACGCCAAAAACATTCAGTACTTC
CASSVTGNAKNIQYF
>TRBD1|TRBV7-9|TRBJ2-5|few
TGTGCCAGCAGATCTAGACAGGGAGAGACCCAGTACTTC
CASRSRQGETQYF
>TRBD2|TRBV18|TRBJ2-5|.
TGTGCCAGCTCACCACTAGCGGGGGATTTAGAGACCCAGTACTTC
CASSPLAGDLETQYF
>.|TRBV28|TRBJ1-5|.
TGTGCCAGCAGTTGGGGTATCGGGAAGCCCCAGCATTTT
CASSWGIGKPQHF
>.|TRBV2|TRBJ1-1|few
TGTGCCAGCAGTCTAATGAACACTGAAGCTTTCTTT
CASSLMNTEAFF
>.|TRBV2|TRBJ1-5|once
TGTGCCAGCAGTGCCACTCGGGAGAGCAATCAGCCCCAGCATTTT
CASSATRESNQPQHF
>.|TRBV2|TRBJ1-1|.
TGTGCCAGCAGTGAGGCCGGGTCCCTGGCCACTGAAGCTTTCTTT
CASSEAGSLATEAFF
>TRBD2|TRBV18|TRBJ2-3|.
TGTGCCAGCTCACCTGTAGGAGCGGGGGGGAGAGATACGCAGTATTTT
CASSPVGAGGRDTQYF
>TRBD1|TRBV5-1|TRBJ1-5|.
TGCGCCAGCAATGAGGGACAGGGAGGAGATCAGCCCCAGCATTTT
CASNEGQGGDQPQHF
>.|TRBV5-8|TRBJ1-5|.
TGTGCCAGCAGCGTAACCATTCTTCAGGGGCTCTATCAGCCCCAGCATTTT
CASSVTILQGLYQPQHF
>.|TRBV27|TRBJ1-2|.
TGTGCCAGCAGTTCAGGGAACTTGGGCTACACCTTC
CASSSGNLGYTF
>.|TRBV29-1|TRBJ2-2|.
TGCAGCGTCTTCGTCTCCGGGGAGCTGTTTTTT
CSVFVSGELFF
>.|TRBV5-1|TRBJ1-1|.
TGCGCCAGCAGCTTGGCCAGGGGATTTTCGGAAGCTTTCTTT
CASSLARGFSEAFF
>.|TRBV7-9|TRBJ1-6|.
TGTGCCACCACATACAGCTATAATTCACCCCTCCACTTT
CATTYSYNSPLHF
>.|TRBV9|TRBJ1-1|few
TGTGCCAGCAGCCAGGGAAGTGGTGAAGCTTTCTTT
CASSQGSGEAFF
>TRBD1|TRBV4-3|TRBJ1-2|.
TGCGCCAGCAGCCCGGGACAGAGTTATGGCTACACCTTC
CASSPGQSYGYTF
>.|TRBV27|TRBJ2-3|once
TGTGCCAGCAGTTTTGGGCCAGATACGCAGTATTTT
CASSFGPDTQYF
>.|TRBV27|TRBJ1-1|.
TGTGCCAGCAGTTTGGCCCTGATTGGGGCAGCCACTGAAGCTTTCTTT
CASSLALIGAATEAFF
>TRBD1|TRBV28|TRBJ1-2|once
TGTGCCAGCAGTCCCGGACAGGGAACTTACTATGGCTACACCTTC
CASSPGQGTYYGYTF
>.|TRBV21-1|TRBJ1-5|.
TGTGCCAGCAGCAAAGCGCTCTCGGGGAGAGGGCCCCAGCATTTT
CASSKALSGRGPQHF
>.|TRBV18|TRBJ1-4|.
TGTGCCAGCTCACCGGCTCCCGGACACGCTAATGAAAAACTGTTTTTT
CASSPAPGHANEKLFF